This is a list of T cell receptor beta chains from one sample in a study of T cell responses to AZD1222 COVID-19 vaccine. Generated by immunoSEQ multiplex PCR, the TCRdb table keeps only in-frame clones and is missing some. Among just under 150,000 clones listed, around 84% were seen once. This sample comprised peripheral blood, obtained 28 days after the second AZD1222 dose. All receptors derive from an adult who received the AZD1222 COVID-19 vaccine. Both conserved end residues are trimmed from each CDR3. Fields, in order: J gene, V gene, CDR3 protein.

TRBJ2-3,TRBV14,ASSQGTAADTQY
TRBJ1-3,TRBV2,ASSADGVSGNTIY
TRBJ1-4,TRBV18,ASSPTGAGNEKLF
TRBJ1-2,TRBV6-1,ASSEYGDNYGYT
TRBJ2-7,TRBV21-1,ASSKVATGGPDEQY
TRBJ2-7,TRBV6-6,ASSPGQGSRYEQY
TRBJ2-1,TRBV9,ASSASGGRSYNEQF
TRBJ2-1,TRBV5-1,ASSNSGDNYNEQF
TRBJ1-4,TRBV11-2,ASSLDRLAGAPTNEKLF
TRBJ2-1,TRBV5-1,ASTVVRGADEQF
TRBJ2-7,TRBV7-2,ASTYQGGLEQY
TRBJ1-6,TRBV11-2,ASSSRERQGDSPLH
TRBJ2-2,TRBV7-2,ASSLTSYNTGELF
TRBJ2-4,TRBV5-1,ASTSGDGNIQY
TRBJ1-1,TRBV2,ARTRGGEITEAF
TRBJ1-2,TRBV21-1,ASSRRTGGGYT
TRBJ1-2,TRBV6-5,ASSWGGTETGYT
TRBJ1-1,TRBV7-9,ASSPPGQGATEAF
TRBJ2-7,TRBV19,ASSDRPGPYEQY
TRBJ1-1,TRBV7-9,ASRDQGFLTEAF
TRBJ2-1,TRBV6-1,ASSGGLAGAVNEQF
TRBJ2-1,TRBV16,ASSQSYLAGSFEQF
TRBJ2-1,TRBV5-1,ASSLGLAVYNEQF
TRBJ1-4,TRBV25-1,ASSALTGAEKLF
TRBJ2-1,TRBV19,ARTGSYNEQF
TRBJ1-5,TRBV30,AWSLLGRFNQPQH
TRBJ1-1,TRBV4-1,ASSQTGGITEAF
TRBJ2-7,TRBV3-1/TRBV3-2,ASSHPGFHEQY
TRBJ2-3,TRBV10-1,ASRPSGVSTDTQY
TRBJ1-6,TRBV2,ASYTGLESPLH
TRBJ2-5,TRBV28,ASSFLGRAQETQY
TRBJ2-2,TRBV6-6,ASSHRQTNTGELF
TRBJ2-7,TRBV2,ASSVSGNVYEQY
TRBJ1-2,TRBV7-9,ASSLGRDLNYGYT